These 5 T cell receptor beta chains originate from one sample sequenced in a study of identical twins. Each CDR3 protein is one row after TCRdb ran MiXCR on the 5' RACE reads. Of 690,000 or so distinct CDR3 sequences in the sample, around 8.6% were seen once. This sample also appeared in a second study, on yellow fever vaccine responses in identical twins.

The sequenced material came from PBMCs. The origin of the receptors is a young woman in good health.

A word on this clonotype: A much larger clone sits a single nucleotide away, making a read error possible. The rearrangement uses TRBV3-1 and TRBJ2-3; 15 bases map to TRBD2. Germline V gives CDR1 LGHDT, CDR2 YNNKEL (reference sequence). The CDR3 is 16 residues long. The CDR3 reads CDSSLGLAGGADTQYF. The CDR3 coding sequence is TGTGACAGCAGCCTCGGACTAGCGGGAGGGGCGGATACGCAGTATTTT.

The rearrangement joins TRBV2 to TRBJ2-7; D possibly matches TRBD1 or TRBD2 (5 bases each). In germline, CDR1 is SNHLY, CDR2 FYNNEI. Trimming stripped 4 bases from V and 4 bases from J, with 14 bases between. This CDR3 contains 14 residues. In DNA, the CDR3 is TGTGCCAGCAGTGGGGGACCTGGGGGTTACGAGCAGTACTTC. Protein sequence: CASSGGPGGYEQYF.

This clonotype showed up many times. The V and J genes are TRBV29-1 and TRBJ2-7; D may be TRBD2 (6 bases). The CDR3 totals 16 residues. CDR1 is SQVTM and CDR2 is ANQGSEA in the germline V gene. Trimming pared 4 bases from V and 4 bases from J, leaving 23 bases between. The CDR3 spells CSVGLAIHRYGYEQYF. CDR3 nucleotide sequence: TGCAGCGTTGGTCTAGCGATCCACCGGTATGGTTACGAGCAGTACTTC.

The CDR3 coding sequence is TGTGCCAGCAGTGCTAAGTCAACGAACACCGGGGAGCTGTTTTTT. It specifies CASSAKSTNTGELFF. The chain recombines TRBV6-1 with TRBJ2-2; D is ambiguous. The V end lost 4 bases, the J end lost 0 bases, and 9 bases lay between the germline ends. This CDR3 is 15 amino acids long. CDR1 MNHNS and CDR2 SASEGT come from the germline V gene.

This rearrangement joins TRBV6-1 to TRBJ2-4; D may be TRBD1 or TRBD2 (5 bases each). In germline, CDR1 is MNHNS, CDR2 SASEGT. The CDR3 covers 16 residues. The V end lost 5 bases, the J end lost 0 bases, and 14 bases lay between the germline ends. The CDR3 region has the DNA TGTGCCAGCAGTCAACCAGGGAGACTAGCCAAAAACATTCAGTACTTC. This encodes CASSQPGRLAKNIQYF.